This T cell receptor beta chain is from a study of blood T cell repertoires in COVID-19. Background on the study: Collection of acute and convalescent COVID-19 samples took place in the United States, Italy and Spain. PBMCs, B-cell-depleted T cells, or T cells were the source of the cDNA or gDNA that made up the material.

Authors' methods: Reference gene primer amplification in the assay estimated nucleated cell counts. The assay was immunoSEQ multiplex PCR, and TCRdb's table has in-frame clones only and misses some. That table gives V, J and clone size, and the DNA gave D and trimming. This table holds around 130,000 clones, roughly 90% found once. The V gene's germline CDR1 is MNHEY and CDR2 SVGAGI. The ends lost 7 bases at V and 8 bases at J; junction bases unmatched: 8. This CDR3 comprises 14 residues. The source material was peripheral blood. The chain is built from TRBV6-5 and TRBJ1-6; TRBD1 aligns across 7 bases. This TCR came from a man in his 70s with active COVID-19. In DNA, the CDR3 is TGTGCCAGCAAACCCAAGGGGGCGCATTCACCCCTCCACTTT. Translated, it gives CASKPKGAHSPLHF.